Presented here are 17 T cell receptor beta chains from one specimen sequenced in a study of blood T cell repertoires in COVID-19 (TCRdb year 2020). Receptors were amplified or captured by the immunoSEQ multiplex PCR assay. In its TCRdb copy, this immuneACCESS table keeps in-frame sequences only and misses some clones. Where compared with another copy, unresolved V genes explain less than half of these, and the others have no known cause. This sample gives tens of thousands of clones in total; about 90% of them show up just once. The ten largest clonotypes hold more than 4.5% of the sample. The sequencing input was peripheral blood. Receptors were obtained from a woman aged 80 or over with acute or convalescent COVID-19.

The CDR3, as DNA: TGTGCCACCACTAGACCCACCGGGACAGGGGCCCCATACGAGCAGTACTTC. It codes for CATTRPTGTGAPYEQYF. V gene TRBV28 combines with J gene TRBJ2-7; 10 nucleotides line up with TRBD1. The CDR3 contains 17 residues. Germline loops: CDR1 MDHEN, CDR2 SYDVKM. J was trimmed by 4 bases and V by 10 bases; bases with no gene match: 19.

The genes are TRBV4-2 and TRBJ2-5; 12 bases match TRBD2. With V trimmed by 3 bases and J by 1 base, 3 bases remained unmatched. Looked up from germline, CDR1 is LGHNA and CDR2 is YNFKEQ. This CDR3 spans 16 amino acids. CDR3 residues: CASSQSSGRAQETQYF. Here the CDR3 DNA reads TGTGCCAGCAGCCAGTCTAGCGGGAGGGCCCAAGAGACCCAGTACTTC.

This clone came up once. Distinct nucleotide sequences in the sample also encode this CDR3. The chain carries TRBV19 and TRBJ2-5; TRBD2 agrees at 8 bases. CDR3 size: 13 residues. The J segment lost 4 bases and the V segment lost 4 bases, leaving 2 bases of the junction unmatched. In germline, CDR1 is LNHDA, CDR2 SQIVND (reference sequence). CDR3 DNA: TGTGCCAGTAGTAGCGGGGGGCGAGAGACCCAGTACTTC. This codes for CASSSGGRETQYF.

This clone was recorded only once. The J gene is TRBJ1-2, the V gene TRBV19; D call uncertain. CDR3 length: 13 amino acids. CDR1 is LNHDA and CDR2 is SQIVND in the germline V gene (reference sequence). Trimming removed 6 bases at V and 8 bases at J, with 16 bases between. The CDR3 DNA follows: TGTGCCAGTAGGAAAAGCGGAGTCGGCGGCTACACCTTC. Its protein product is CASRKSGVGGYTF. The whole variable domain, remainder taken from reference TRBV19 and TRBJ1-2, is DGGITQSPKYLFRKEGQNVTLSCEQNLNHDAMYWYRQDPGQGLRLIYYSQIVNDFQKGDIAEGYSVSREKKESFPLTVTSAQKNPTAFYLCASRKSGVGGYTFGSGTRLTVV.

The V call is TRBV7-9, the J call TRBJ2-7; D perhaps matches TRBD2 (5 bases). CDR1 and CDR2 from the germline V gene are SEHNR and FQNEAQ (reference sequence). This CDR3 spans 12 amino acids. The V end was cut by 2 bases, the J end by 4 bases, with 6 bases between. CDR3: CASSLRGYEQYF. The CDR3 DNA sequence: TGTGCCAGCAGCTTAAGAGGGTACGAGCAGTACTTC.

This clone appeared once. The CDR3 DNA reads as TGTGCCAGCAGCCGCGAAGGGGTAGGGGGCTTCGGCTACACCTTC. Residues: CASSREGVGGFGYTF. The chain carries TRBV11-2 and TRBJ1-2, with 7 positions matching TRBD1. V lost 5 bases, J lost 8 bases, and 14 bases stayed unmatched. The CDR3 is 15 residues long. The germline V gene encodes CDR1 SGHAT and CDR2 FQNNGV.

This clone was seen a handful of times. This chain connects TRBV2 to TRBJ1-2, with a possible D match to TRBD1 (5 bases). V shed 2 bases and J shed 0 bases, with 7 bases lying between them. This CDR3 has 14 residues. Germline V gene lookup returns CDR1 SNHLY and CDR2 FYNNEI. CDR3: CASSENRSNYGYTF. In DNA form, the CDR3 reads TGTGCCAGCAGTGAAAACAGGTCTAACTATGGCTACACCTTC.

This clone came up a few times. The chain links TRBV7-8 to TRBJ2-6; D possibly corresponds to TRBD2 (6 bases). Germline CDR1 is SGHVS and CDR2 is FQNEAQ. The CDR3 has 17 residues. Trimming pared 2 bases from V and 0 bases from J, leaving 11 bases between. This chain's CDR3 is CASSLTHGGSGANVLTF. The CDR3 bases are TGTGCCAGCAGCTTAACGCACGGGGGCTCTGGGGCCAACGTCCTGACTTTC.

This clone was recorded only once. The rearrangement links TRBV10-3 to TRBJ1-1; possible D gene TRBD1, 5 bases. V was trimmed by 4 bases and J by 5 bases, leaving 17 bases between them. From germline, CDR1 is ENHRY and CDR2 SYGVKD. CDR3 length: 15 residues. CDR3 DNA sequence: TGTGCCATCAGTGCCCAGGGAGGGGCGAGAACTGAAGCTTTCTTT. It specifies CAISAQGGARTEAFF.

The chain is built from TRBV19 and TRBJ2-5; D is ambiguous. The germline gives CDR1 LNHDA, CDR2 SQIVND (reference sequence). V was shortened by 3 bases and J by 1 base, with 6 bases between the two germline ends. This CDR3 has 13 amino acids. The CDR3 DNA reads as TGTGCCAGTAGTATCCAGATCCAAGAGACCCAGTACTTC. Residues: CASSIQIQETQYF.

CDR3 DNA: TGTGCCATCGGGCCTGACAGGCAAAACTCTGGGGCCAACGTCCTGACTTTC. It translates to CAIGPDRQNSGANVLTF. The chain combines TRBV10-3 with TRBJ2-6, with D perhaps matching TRBD1 (6 bases). CDR3 length equals 17 residues. CDR1 is ENHRY, CDR2 SYGVKD, per germline. The V end was cut by 8 bases, the J end by 0 bases, with 17 bases between.

The genes are TRBV5-1 and TRBJ2-1; 7 bases map to TRBD2. V dropped 4 bases and J dropped 4; count of bases not matched to a gene: 8. This CDR3 region has 15 residues. The germline V gene encodes CDR1 SGHRS and CDR2 YFSETQ. Here the CDR3 reads CASSPLAETYNEQFF. CDR3 DNA: TGCGCCAGCAGCCCTCTAGCGGAGACTTACAATGAGCAGTTCTTC. The full variable domain, its missing parts supplied by reference TRBV5-1 and TRBJ2-1, is KAGVTQTPRYLIKTRGQQVTLSCSPISGHRSVSWYQQTPGQGLQFLFEYFSETQRNKGNFPGRFSGRQFSNSRSEMNVSTLELGDSALYLCASSPLAETYNEQFFGPGTRLTVL.

The chain links TRBV4-3 to TRBJ2-3, with TRBD1 matching over 12 bases. This CDR3 has 13 residues. V lost 8 bases and J lost 6; bases outside the gene matches: 3. Germline CDR1 and CDR2: LGHNA and YSLEER. The CDR3 is CASAGQGADTQYF. The CDR3 bases are TGCGCCAGCGCGGGACAGGGGGCTGATACGCAGTATTTT.

This clone was found a few times. This chain links TRBV7-6 with TRBJ2-1; 8 bases agree with TRBD1. This CDR3 is built from 15 residues. V was clipped by 6 bases and J by 6 bases; unmatched bases: 10. Germline CDR1 and CDR2: SGHVS and FNYEAQ. The CDR3 here is CASSYGQGIINEQFF. The CDR3 DNA reads as TGTGCCAGCAGTTATGGACAGGGTATCATCAATGAGCAGTTCTTC.

The chain employs TRBV7-8 and TRBJ2-5; a possible D gene is TRBD1 (5 bases). The germline V gene has CDR1 SGHVS and CDR2 FQNEAQ. The CDR3 has 13 residues. With 5 bases removed from V and 4 bases from J, the gap between germline ends came to 11 bases. DNA for the CDR3: TGTGCCAGCAGCGGGCAGGGCCCAGAGACCCAGTACTTC. This gives the protein CASSGQGPETQYF.

The V call is TRBV25-1, the J call TRBJ2-2; weak D call: TRBD2 (6 bases). There are 16 residues in the CDR3. The germline V and J ends were trimmed by 7 bases and 6 bases, with 21 bases remaining between them. Germline values: CDR1 MGHDK, CDR2 SYGVNS. The DNA for the CDR3 is TGTGCCAGCACCCCCCCCGGGAGAGGACCCGCCGGGGAGCTGTTTTTT. This codes for CASTPPGRGPAGELFF. Full variable domain (remainder filled in from reference TRBV25-1 and TRBJ2-2): EADIYQTPRYLVIGTGKKITLECSQTMGHDKMYWYQQDPGMELHLIHYSYGVNSTEKGDLSSESTVSRIRTEHFPLTLESARPSHTSQYLCASTPPGRGPAGELFFGEGSRLTVL.

The J gene is TRBJ2-3, the V gene TRBV19; 7 bases are shared with TRBD2. CDR1 and CDR2 from the germline V gene are LNHDA and SQIVND (reference sequence). CDR3 size: 15 residues. The ends lost 7 bases at V and 1 base at J; junction bases unmatched: 8. The CDR3 bases are TGTGCCAGTACCCTGGGAGGGCCGGGCACAGATACGCAGTATTTT. Translated: CASTLGGPGTDTQYF.